The following is a T cell receptor (beta chain) sequence with its context. This clone's antigen is unknown. The record has no base qualities; no much larger clone is one base away. This sample was included in a study of early T cells in non-severe SARS-CoV-2 infection (dated by TCRdb to the early 2020s). Looking at the study overall: Bulk RNA from unsorted whole blood was used for TCR sequencing, so alpha and beta chains could not be paired.

The library was prepared using 5' RACE. The instrument was a NextSeq 500. To correct for sequencing error and PCR bias, the TCR library protocol tagged individual cDNA molecules with unique molecular identifiers. Sequencing covered both TCR alpha and beta chains, and within each sample the abundances of alpha and beta sequences were tightly co-correlated. In the authors' own workflow: Decombinator V4 was used to perform V gene, J gene and CDR3 annotation of TCR sequences. TCRs were defined as expanded if a significant change between any two time points was detected under a Poisson model with p below 0.0001. TCR abundances were normalised to the total number of TCRs sequenced per sample and expressed as counts per million. TRAV1-2 paired with TRAJ12, TRAJ20 or TRAJ33 defined MAIT TCRs, while TRAV10 paired with TRAJ18 defined iNKT TCRs. VDJdb, accessed 1 November 2021, was searched for CMV, EBV and SARS-CoV-2 annotated TCRs, excluding TCRs annotated for multiple antigens. TCRdb ran its own pipeline on the public reads, namely fastp trimming at Q25 and MiXCR clone calling, and kept in-frame beta chains. Identical CDR3 protein sequences are pooled into one entry, listed with their most common genes and DNA. For this entry, the V and J calls and clone size follow TCRdb and not the study's own pipeline. This sample holds fewer than 85,000 distinct CDR3 sequences; around 11% were observed only once. The ten most abundant clones make up more than 10% of the sample.

Study-wide findings and limitations: VDJdb matching was skewed toward anti-spike CD8 responses and likely underestimated virus-specific expansions by missing private and CD4 specificities.

This was a case-control study nested in a cohort of healthcare workers in London, UK, who had nasopharyngeal swab PCR tests and blood samples taken every week. Healthcare workers were recruited between 23 and 31 March 2020, during the week of the UK lockdown, and were followed weekly for up to roughly 15 weeks. V is cut by 1 base and J by 1 base, and the space between the germline ends is 7 bases. From the cysteine up to the phenylalanine, the CDR3 has a length of 14 residues. This entry keeps only the CDR3 DNA: 42 bases, framed from base 1. For CDR1 and CDR2, the germline V gene lists MDHEN and SYDVKM.

The TCR sequence derives from an adult who was a healthcare worker with PCR-confirmed SARS-CoV-2 infection or an uninfected control (not recorded which). The sequence is built from TRBV28 and TRBJ2-5, with the D gene not clear enough to name. Here the sequenced sample was whole blood, taken at baseline. CDR3 reads: CASSLSPGQETQYF. In nucleotide form, the sequence is TGTGCCAGCAGTTTATCACCGGGCCAAGAGACCCAGTACTTC.